The 15 T cell receptor beta chains listed next were all sequenced from one sample in a study of cytomegalovirus exposure and HLA in healthy donors. Both 60 Vbeta primers and 13 Jbeta primers went into the PCR. The data were produced by immunoSEQ multiplex PCR, yet TCRdb's version contains in-frame clones alone and is incomplete. The sample has approximately 140,000 clones; roughly 77% are singletons. The sequenced sample was PBMCs. The source is a human donor in good health.

Regarding this clone: One end of the junction is discordant with germline, which a read error may explain. The genes are TRBV6-5 and TRBJ1-2; 9 positions match TRBD1. The CDR3 runs 15 residues. Germline V gene lookup returns CDR1 MNHEY and CDR2 SVGAGI. The CDR3 DNA follows: TGTGCCAGCAGTTGGGGCGTACAGGGGGCGCATGGCTACCCCTTC. This translates into CASSWGVQGAHGYPF.

The chain joins TRBV5-4 to TRBJ2-1; 13 nucleotides align to TRBD2. The CDR3 spans 18 residues. Germline trimming cut 4 bases from V and 0 bases from J; bases unmatched to any gene: 7. Germline V gene sequence: CDR1 SGHNT, CDR2 YYREEE (reference sequence). CDR3 in DNA: TGTGCCAGCAGCCCAGGACTAGCGGGAGAAATCTCCTACAATGAGCAGTTCTTC. Encoded protein: CASSPGLAGEISYNEQFF. Based on the CDR3 plus reference TRBV5-4 and TRBJ2-1, the full variable domain is ETGVTQSPTHLIKTRGQQVTLRCSSQSGHNTVSWYQQALGQGPQFIFQYYREEENGRGNFPPRFSGLQFPNYSSELNVNALELDDSALYLCASSPGLAGEISYNEQFFGPGTRLTVL.

The CDR3 region is CASSPHQGATNEKLFF. CDR3 nucleotide sequence: TGCGCCAGCAGCCCTCACCAGGGGGCGACTAATGAAAAACTGTTTTTT. The J gene is TRBJ1-4, the V gene TRBV4-1; 8 nucleotides agree with TRBD1. V gave up 4 bases and J gave up 2 bases; unmatched junction bases: 6. The CDR3 length is 16 residues. Germline CDR1 reads MGHRA; CDR2 reads YSYEKL.

This chain uses TRBV28 with TRBJ2-7, with D unresolved. The germline CDR1 and CDR2 sequences are MDHEN and SYDVKM. The V and J ends lost 9 bases and 1 base respectively, with 10 bases between them. The CDR3 has 12 amino acids. The CDR3 is CASTTVSYEQYF. The CDR3 DNA follows: TGTGCCAGTACTACGGTTTCCTACGAGCAGTACTTC.

This rearrangement joins TRBV7-2 to TRBJ1-5; 11 nucleotides align to TRBD1. The V gene end was trimmed by 5 bases and the J gene end by 0 bases; junction bases not matched to a gene: 6. CDR3 size: 17 residues. Germline V gene data show CDR1 as SGHTA and CDR2 as FQGNSA. The CDR3 DNA sequence: TGTGCCAGCAGCCCAGGGACAGGGGGATATAGCAATCAGCCCCAGCATTTT. The encoded protein is CASSPGTGGYSNQPQHF.

This clone has only a few counts. This chain joins TRBV10-2 and TRBJ1-2; D is perhaps TRBD1 (5 bases). The CDR3 consists of 14 residues. V was cut by 6 bases and J by 9 bases, with 20 bases left in between. Germline V gene lookup returns CDR1 WSHSY and CDR2 SAAADI. The CDR3 sequence is CASRDWGEDSSYTF. CDR3 nucleotides: TGCGCCAGCAGAGATTGGGGGGAGGATTCGAGCTACACCTTC.

This chain uses TRBV4-1 with TRBJ2-1; a weak D match, TRBD1 (5 bases). The V end was cut by 0 bases, the J end by 8 bases, with 11 bases between. The germline CDR1 and CDR2 sequences are MGHRA and YSYEKL. There are 14 residues in the CDR3. CDR3 DNA sequence: TGCGCCAGCAGCCAAGATGGGTTGGGGCATGAGCAGTTCTTC. Translating it yields CASSQDGLGHEQFF.

The gene calls are TRBV7-2 and TRBJ2-7, with D tentatively TRBD2 (6 bases). CDR1 SGHTA and CDR2 FQGNSA come from the germline V gene. Trimming cost V 3 bases and J 3 bases, with 12 bases left between them. The CDR3 sequence is 14 residues long. The CDR3 loop is CASSFHSGSYEQYF. The CDR3 DNA follows: TGTGCCAGCAGCTTTCATAGCGGAAGCTACGAGCAGTACTTC.

V gene TRBV6-5 combines with J gene TRBJ1-1; D possibly corresponds to TRBD1 (6 bases). The CDR3 has 14 residues. Trimming cost V 5 bases and J 0 bases, with 10 bases left between them. Germline-derived CDR1 and CDR2 are MNHEY and SVGAGI. CDR3 protein: CASSADSMNTEAFF. CDR3 DNA: TGTGCCAGCAGTGCGGACAGCATGAACACTGAAGCTTTCTTT.

The CDR3 sequence: CASIALTSGFYNEQFF. The CDR3 bases are TGTGCCAGCATAGCTCTGACTAGCGGATTCTACAATGAGCAGTTCTTC. V usage is TRBV27 and J usage is TRBJ2-1; 9 bases are a match to TRBD2. The V segment lost 7 bases and the J segment 3 bases; nucleotides outside the gene matches: 10. The CDR3 length is 16 residues. Germline V gives CDR1 MNHEY, CDR2 SMNVEV (reference sequence).

The chain is built from TRBV6-1 and TRBJ1-4, with D perhaps TRBD1 (6 bases). CDR1 MNHNS and CDR2 SASEGT come from the germline V gene. CDR3 length equals 15 residues. Trimming cost V 3 bases and J 7 bases, with 15 bases left between them. The CDR3 protein is CASSDSTGPVEKLFF. Here the CDR3 DNA reads TGTGCCAGCAGTGATTCGACAGGACCGGTTGAAAAACTGTTTTTT.

This clone was counted a few times. The genes are TRBV5-6 and TRBJ1-4, with D maybe TRBD1 (5 bases). CDR1 is SGHDT and CDR2 is YYEEEE in the germline V gene. This CDR3 region has 15 residues. Deletions cut 4 bases from V and 4 bases from J, with 14 bases between. CDR3 DNA sequence: TGTGCCAGCAGCAAAAAGACGGGACTTAATGAAAAACTGTTTTTT. Translated, it gives CASSKKTGLNEKLFF.

J is TRBJ1-5 and V is TRBV7-3; D remains ambiguous. The V gene lost 2 bases and the J gene lost 5 bases, with 7 bases spanning the gap. CDR3 length equals 13 residues. Germline V CDR1 and CDR2: SGHTA, FQGTGA. CDR3 loop: CASSLFSDQPQHF. The CDR3 coding sequence is TGTGCCAGCAGCTTATTCTCAGATCAGCCCCAGCATTTT.

The chain joins TRBV5-1 to TRBJ2-7, with 7 bases matching TRBD1. J gave up 6 bases and V 0 bases, and 12 bases lay outside the gene matches. Germline CDR1 SGHRS, CDR2 YFSETQ. This CDR3 contains 16 residues. The CDR3 DNA is TGCGCCAGCAGCTTGGGAGGGGGCGCGTCAACCGGCGAGCAGTACTTC. Translation: CASSLGGGASTGEQYF. The full variable domain, rest sourced from reference TRBV5-1 and TRBJ2-7, is KAGVTQTPRYLIKTRGQQVTLSCSPISGHRSVSWYQQTPGQGLQFLFEYFSETQRNKGNFPGRFSGRQFSNSRSEMNVSTLELGDSALYLCASSLGGGASTGEQYFGPGTRLTVT.

V is TRBV7-9 and J is TRBJ1-2, with D possibly being TRBD1 (6 bases). This CDR3 is built from 15 residues. Germline loops: CDR1 SEHNR, CDR2 FQNEAQ (reference sequence). V was cut by 4 bases and J by 4 bases, with 16 bases left in between. The CDR3: CASSSTTGATYGYTF. In DNA form, the CDR3 reads TGTGCCAGCAGCTCGACGACAGGCGCCACCTATGGCTACACCTTC.